Below, 6 T cell receptor beta chains from the same sample are listed, as sequenced in a study of cytomegalovirus exposure and HLA in healthy donors. Primers included in the PCR were 60 Vbeta and 13 Jbeta primers. Sequencing used immunoSEQ multiplex PCR; TCRdb keeps in-frame clones, though not all of them. This sample contains about 88,000 clones. What was sequenced was PBMCs. Receptors were obtained from a girl between 10 and 17 years old in good health and CMV-seropositive.

The chain carries TRBV7-7 and TRBJ2-2, with TRBD2 as a possible D gene (5 bases). The V end lost 5 bases, the J end lost 1 base, and 8 bases lay between the germline ends. Germline V lookup: CDR1 SSHAT, CDR2 FNYEAQ (reference sequence). The CDR3 covers 14 residues. The chain's CDR3 is CASSDGLNTGELFF. CDR3 DNA: TGTGCCAGCAGCGACGGACTGAACACCGGGGAGCTGTTTTTT. Full variable domain (missing parts from reference TRBV7-7 and TRBJ2-2): GAGVSQSPRYKVTKRGQDVTLRCDPISSHATLYWYQQALGQGPEFLTYFNYEAQPDKSGLPSDRFSAERPEGSISTLTIQRTEQRDSAMYRCASSDGLNTGELFFGEGSRLTVL.

As for this clone: One junction end disagrees with the germline gene, perhaps due to a read error. V is TRBV25-1 and J is TRBJ1-6, with 7 bases aligning to TRBD1. Germline values: CDR1 MGHDK, CDR2 SYGVNS. The CDR3 runs 14 residues. For the CDR3, the DNA is TGTGCCAGCAGTTCACCAGGGGGAGCCTCACCCCTCCCCTTT. It yields the protein CASSSPGGASPLPF.

The V call is TRBV11-3, the J call TRBJ1-1; TRBD1 might be the D (5 bases). Germline CDR1 is SGHNT and CDR2 is YENEEA. The CDR3 covers 15 residues. V lost 6 bases, J lost 2 bases, and 16 bases lay in between. The CDR3 loop is CASRVQGSINTEAFF. The CDR3 DNA sequence: TGTGCCAGCAGAGTGCAGGGATCAATAAACACTGAAGCTTTCTTT.

The chain has TRBV4-2 and TRBJ2-1, with 12 bases matching TRBD2. J lost 4 bases, V lost 3 bases, and 7 bases had no gene match. Germline CDR1 LGHNA, CDR2 YNFKEQ. The CDR3 covers 17 residues. CDR3 amino acids: CASSQSSGGAGYNEQFF. The DNA of the CDR3 is TGTGCCAGCAGCCAGTCTAGCGGGGGGGCTGGGTACAATGAGCAGTTCTTC.

The V call is TRBV9, the J call TRBJ1-5, with no clear D. V lost 3 bases to trimming and J lost 7 bases, with 14 bases between them. The CDR3 is made up of 14 amino acids. CDR1 and CDR2 (germline): SGDLS, YYNGEE. CDR3 in DNA: TGTGCCAGCAGCGGAGGGAAAGTTAGCCAGCCCCAGCATTTT. Its translation: CASSGGKVSQPQHF.

The chain carries TRBV18 and TRBJ2-7; weak D call: TRBD1 (5 bases). The V and J ends lost 0 bases and 3 bases respectively, with 9 bases between them. The CDR3 spans 14 residues. Germline CDR1 reads KGHSH; CDR2 reads LQKENI. In DNA, the CDR3 is TGTGCCAGCTCACCACCGGGCAGGGACTACGAGCAGTACTTC. Protein product: CASSPPGRDYEQYF.